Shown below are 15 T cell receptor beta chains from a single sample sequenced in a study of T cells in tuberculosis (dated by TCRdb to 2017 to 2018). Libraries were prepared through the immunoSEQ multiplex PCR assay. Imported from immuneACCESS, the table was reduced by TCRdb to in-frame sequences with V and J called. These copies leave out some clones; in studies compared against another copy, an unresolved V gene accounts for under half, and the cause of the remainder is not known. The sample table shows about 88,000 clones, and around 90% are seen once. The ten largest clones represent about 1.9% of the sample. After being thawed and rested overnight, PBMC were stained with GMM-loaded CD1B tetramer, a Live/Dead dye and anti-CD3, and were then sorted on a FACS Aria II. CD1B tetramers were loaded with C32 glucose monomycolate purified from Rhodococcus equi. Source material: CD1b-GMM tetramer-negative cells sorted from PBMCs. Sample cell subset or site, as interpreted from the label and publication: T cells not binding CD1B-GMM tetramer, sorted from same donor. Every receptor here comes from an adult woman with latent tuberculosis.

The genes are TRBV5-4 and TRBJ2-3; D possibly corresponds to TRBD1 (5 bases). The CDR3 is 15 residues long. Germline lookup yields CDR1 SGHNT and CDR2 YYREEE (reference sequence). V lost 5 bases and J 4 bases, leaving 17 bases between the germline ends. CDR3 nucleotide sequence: TGTGCCAGCAGGGACGGACATAAAGGCCCAGATACGCAGTATTTT. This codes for CASRDGHKGPDTQYF.

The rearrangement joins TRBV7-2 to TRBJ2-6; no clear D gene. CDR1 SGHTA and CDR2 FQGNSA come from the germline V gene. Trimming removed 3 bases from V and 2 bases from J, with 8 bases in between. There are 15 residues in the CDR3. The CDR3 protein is CASSFSSPGANVLTF. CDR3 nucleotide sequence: TGTGCCAGCAGCTTTAGTAGTCCTGGGGCCAACGTCCTGACTTTC.

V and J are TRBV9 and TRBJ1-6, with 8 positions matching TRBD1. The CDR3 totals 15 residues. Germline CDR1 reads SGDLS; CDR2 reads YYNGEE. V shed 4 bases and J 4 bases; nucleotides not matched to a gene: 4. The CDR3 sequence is CASSLRTGYNSPLHF. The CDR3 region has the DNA TGTGCCAGCAGCCTCAGGACAGGGTATAATTCACCCCTCCACTTT.

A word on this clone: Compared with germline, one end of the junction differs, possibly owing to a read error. The CDR3 DNA reads TGTGCCTGGAACGGCGGCGGCAGGGGGAACACCGGGAAGCTGTTTTTT. This sequence encodes CAWNGGGRGNTGKLFF. This rearrangement joins TRBV30 to TRBJ2-2; TRBD1 matches 7 bases. The CDR3 has 16 amino acids. Per the germline V gene, CDR1 is GTSNPN and CDR2 is SVGIG (reference sequence).

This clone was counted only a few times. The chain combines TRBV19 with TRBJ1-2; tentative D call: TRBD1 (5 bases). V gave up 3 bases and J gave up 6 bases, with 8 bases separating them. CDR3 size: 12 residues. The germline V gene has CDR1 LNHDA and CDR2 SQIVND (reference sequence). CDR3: CASSIGGDGYTF. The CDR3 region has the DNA TGTGCCAGTAGTATTGGAGGGGATGGCTACACCTTC.

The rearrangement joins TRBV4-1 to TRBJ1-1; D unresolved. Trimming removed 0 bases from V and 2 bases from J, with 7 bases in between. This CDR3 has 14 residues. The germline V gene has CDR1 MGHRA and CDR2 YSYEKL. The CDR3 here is CASSQDPGNTEAFF. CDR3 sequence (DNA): TGCGCCAGCAGCCAAGATCCGGGAAACACTGAAGCTTTCTTT.

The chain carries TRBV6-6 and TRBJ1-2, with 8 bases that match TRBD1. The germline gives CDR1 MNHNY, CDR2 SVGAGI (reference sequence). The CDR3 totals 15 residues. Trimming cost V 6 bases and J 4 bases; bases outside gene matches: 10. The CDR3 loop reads CASRLDRTGTYGYTF. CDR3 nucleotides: TGTGCCAGCAGACTCGACCGGACAGGGACCTATGGCTACACCTTC.

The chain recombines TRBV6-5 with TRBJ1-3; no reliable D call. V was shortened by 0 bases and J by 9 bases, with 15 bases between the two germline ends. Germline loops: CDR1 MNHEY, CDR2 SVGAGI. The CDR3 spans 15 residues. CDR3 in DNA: TGTGCCAGCAGTTACTCTCCCAGTAGCGGTAGCACCATATATTTT. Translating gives CASSYSPSSGSTIYF.

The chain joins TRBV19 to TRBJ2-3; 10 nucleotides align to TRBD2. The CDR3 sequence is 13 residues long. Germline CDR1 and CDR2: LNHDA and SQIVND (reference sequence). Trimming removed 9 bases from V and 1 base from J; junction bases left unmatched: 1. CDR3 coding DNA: TGTGCCAGCGGACTAGCGGGCACAGATACGCAGTATTTT. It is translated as CASGLAGTDTQYF.

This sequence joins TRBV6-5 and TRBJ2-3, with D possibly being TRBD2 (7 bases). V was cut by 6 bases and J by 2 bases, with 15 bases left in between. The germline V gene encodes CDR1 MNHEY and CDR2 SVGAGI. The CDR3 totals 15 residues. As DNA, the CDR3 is TGTGCCAGCAGAAGGGGGGGGGCGATCACAGATACGCAGTATTTT. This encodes CASRRGGAITDTQYF.

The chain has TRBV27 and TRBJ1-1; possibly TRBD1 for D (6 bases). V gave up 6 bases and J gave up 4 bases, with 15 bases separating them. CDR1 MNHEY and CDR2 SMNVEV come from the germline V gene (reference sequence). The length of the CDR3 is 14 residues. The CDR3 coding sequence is TGTGCCAGCAGGTTGACAGGAGTGCCCACTGAAGCTTTCTTT. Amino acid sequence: CASRLTGVPTEAFF.

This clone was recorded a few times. CDR3 amino acids: CASSYSRTGGLYGYTF. CDR3 coding DNA: TGTGCCAGCAGTTACTCTCGGACAGGGGGGTTATATGGCTACACCTTC. The chain carries TRBV6-5 and TRBJ1-2, with TRBD1 matching over 10 bases. The CDR3 covers 16 residues. Losses at the gene ends were 0 bases for V and 5 bases for J; bases not matched to a gene: 6. Germline V gives CDR1 MNHEY, CDR2 SVGAGI.

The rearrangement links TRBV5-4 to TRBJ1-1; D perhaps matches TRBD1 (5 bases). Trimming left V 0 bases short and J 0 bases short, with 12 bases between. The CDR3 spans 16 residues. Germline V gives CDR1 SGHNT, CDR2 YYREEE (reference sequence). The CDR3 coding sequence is TGTGCCAGCAGCTTGGGAACAGGACAAATGAACACTGAAGCTTTCTTT. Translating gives CASSLGTGQMNTEAFF.

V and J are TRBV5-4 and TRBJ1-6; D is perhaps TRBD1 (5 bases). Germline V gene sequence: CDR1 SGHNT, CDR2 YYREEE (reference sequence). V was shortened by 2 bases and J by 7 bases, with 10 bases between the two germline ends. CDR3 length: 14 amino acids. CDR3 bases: TGTGCCAGCAGCTTAGTCAGGGTGAATTCACCCCTCCACTTT. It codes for CASSLVRVNSPLHF.

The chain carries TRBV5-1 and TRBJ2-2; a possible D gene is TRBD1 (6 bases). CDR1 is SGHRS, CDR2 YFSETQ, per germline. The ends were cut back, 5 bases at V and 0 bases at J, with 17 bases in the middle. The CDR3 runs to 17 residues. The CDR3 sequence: CASRSQGTFSNTGELFF. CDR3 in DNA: TGCGCCAGCAGATCCCAGGGGACCTTTTCGAACACCGGGGAGCTGTTTTTT.